What follows is one T cell receptor (beta chain) and its context. This record belongs to a study of OX40 agonist ivuxolimab in advanced cancers. The protocol was immunoSEQ multiplex PCR, while the TCRdb copy is restricted to in-frame clones and leaves out a portion. The data show 12,000 to 15,000 clones, with about 89% seen just once and 23% held by the top ten. V shed 6 bases and J shed 6 bases, with 17 bases lying between them. CDR1 ENHRY and CDR2 SYGVKD come from the germline V gene. This CDR3 is 14 amino acids long. The sequencing used CD4+ or CD8+ T cells sorted from blood, collected in a trial of the OX40 agonist ivuxolimab. The gene calls are TRBV10-3 and TRBJ2-5; no definite D call. This sequence was found in an adult with an advanced solid tumor such as melanoma, head and neck, liver or kidney cancer. DNA of the CDR3: TGTGCCATCAGCGAAAACGGTGTGGGAAAGACCCAGTACTTC. It codes for CAISENGVGKTQYF.